One and the same sample provided the 25 T cell receptor beta chains below, sequenced in a study of CD8+CD57+ T cells in acquired aplastic anemia. Whoever was chosen for sequencing had shown CD8+CD57+ cell expansion by flow cytometry. For CDR3 and TCR beta VDJ profiling, genomic DNA was the template used. TCRdb re-derived calls from the reads in MiXCR, one entry per CDR3 protein. The table shows about 260,000 distinct CDR3 sequences, with 82% occurring only once. The sequencing input was sorted CD4+, CD8+, or CD8+CD57+ T cells (not recorded which) from PBMCs. The receptor set was obtained from a human donor with aplastic anemia.

Details on this clonotype: Because it lacks the conserved phenylalanine or tryptophan at the end, this CDR3 is likely a read error. The DNA is omitted, as the CDR3 cannot be located on it reliably, and the CDR3 follows TCRdb's listing. The chain carries TRBV9 and TRBJ1-5; the table's D call of TRBD1 was not tested on the DNA. The CDR3 sequence runs 13 residues, both termini included. Germline CDR1 reads SGDLS; CDR2 reads YYNGEE. The CDR3 loop is CASGGPGDIQYFV.

The V gene is TRBV15, the J gene TRBJ2-7; D gene uncertain. Per germline, CDR1 LNHNV and CDR2 YYDKDF (reference sequence). The ends were cut back, 5 bases at V and 2 bases at J, with 13 bases in the middle. The CDR3 extends over 14 amino acids. In DNA form, the CDR3 reads TGTGCCACCAGCTACCTGCGCCGAGCCTACGAGCAGTACTTC. Protein: CATSYLRRAYEQYF.

A remark on this clonotype: The junction does not match germline at one end; this may be a read error. V usage is TRBV7-8 and J usage is TRBJ1-4; no clear D gene. The CDR3 has 16 residues. Looked up from germline, CDR1 is SGHVS and CDR2 is FQNEAQ. The CDR3 region is CASSLAGGPDTENLFF. CDR3 coding DNA: TGTGCCAGCAGCTTAGCGGGAGGTCCCGATACGGAAAATCTGTTTTTT.

CDR3 bases: TGTGCCAGCAGCTCTAGCGGAGGTCCGGGAGCGACCCAGTACTTC. Encoded protein: CASSSSGGPGATQYF. The genes are TRBV7-3 and TRBJ2-5, with 7 positions matching TRBD2. Per germline, CDR1 SGHTA and CDR2 FQGTGA. CDR3 size: 15 residues. Germline trimming cut 4 bases from V and 7 bases from J; bases unmatched to any gene: 12.

Of note for this clonotype: The junction and the germline gene differ at one end; a read error may be behind it. The V gene is TRBV7-8, the J gene TRBJ2-3; 8 bases are shared with TRBD2. The length of the CDR3 is 13 residues. The germline CDR1 and CDR2 sequences are SGHVS and FQNEAQ. CDR3 coding DNA: TGTGCCAGCAGCGACGCGGGAGGAGACGCGACGCAGTTT. It encodes CASSDAGGDATQF.

The chain recombines TRBV5-5 with TRBJ1-2, with 9 nucleotides matching TRBD1. V gave up 4 bases and J gave up 5 bases; unmatched junction bases: 12. Germline V CDR1 and CDR2: SGHKS, YYEKEE (reference sequence). This CDR3 has 16 amino acids. CDR3 nucleotide sequence: TGTGCCAGCAGCCGGGACAGGGACGGGCTCGTATATGGCTACACCTTC. Protein product: CASSRDRDGLVYGYTF.

This clonotype showed up just a few times. The chain combines TRBV19 with TRBJ2-7; 8 positions match TRBD1. The CDR3 is 12 residues long. In germline, CDR1 is LNHDA, CDR2 SQIVND (reference sequence). V shed 6 bases, J shed 6 bases, and the junction held 4 bases outside the gene matches. This CDR3 is CASRKTGAEQYF. Written as DNA, the CDR3 is TGTGCCAGTAGAAAGACAGGGGCCGAGCAGTACTTC.

Comments on this clonotype: The missing conserved phenylalanine or tryptophan at the end of this CDR3 makes a read error likely. The DNA is left out, because the CDR3 cannot be placed on it with certainty; the CDR3 is given as TCRdb lists it. The chain combines TRBV2 with TRBJ2-3; the D segment call TRBD1 is taken from the table without a DNA check. Germline V CDR1 and CDR2: SNHLY, FYNNEI. 14 amino acids form the CDR3, both terminal residues included. The CDR3 is CASSYGGGHDTLYG.

This clonotype was counted only a few times. This chain links TRBV7-2 with TRBJ1-1; TRBD1 might be the D (6 bases). Germline values: CDR1 SGHTA, CDR2 FQGNSA. Trimming left V 1 base short and J 1 base short, with 10 bases between. The CDR3 consists of 15 residues. The CDR3 is CASSLEGGGNTEAFF. CDR3 coding DNA: TGTGCCAGCAGCTTAGAGGGGGGAGGGAACACTGAAGCTTTCTTT.

A remark on this clonotype: Compared with germline, one end of the junction differs, possibly owing to a read error. This sequence joins TRBV20-1 and TRBJ1-1, with a tentative D call TRBD1 (5 bases). Germline V lookup: CDR1 DFQATT, CDR2 SNEGSKA (reference sequence). The CDR3 has 14 amino acids. CDR3 nucleotide sequence: TGCAGTGCTGGAGAAGATCCGGGGGACACTGAAGCTTTCTTT. Translated: CSAGEDPGDTEAFF.

This clonotype appeared a few times. A much more abundant neighbour one base away suggests this may be a read error. This chain joins TRBV24-1 and TRBJ2-3; TRBD2 agrees at 8 bases. Trimming took 12 bases from V and 0 from J; bases not matched to a gene: 13. The CDR3 is 16 residues long. Per germline, CDR1 KGHDR and CDR2 SFDVKD. CDR3 DNA: TGTGCCGGCATTGGTAGCGGGGAGACTAGCACAGATACGCAGTATTTT. Translated: CAGIGSGETSTDTQYF.

On this clonotype: One end of the junction varies from germline; a read error may be responsible. The rearrangement links TRBV7-3 to TRBJ2-1; D is unresolved. CDR1 is SGHTA, CDR2 FQGTGA, per germline. This CDR3 comprises 14 residues. The CDR3 spells CASSLVDQMNEFTF. In DNA form, the CDR3 reads TGTGCCAGCAGCTTAGTGGACCAGATGAATGAATTCACCTTC.

This clonotype was seen once. The CDR3 does not end in the conserved phenylalanine or tryptophan, so this is likely a read error. The DNA is omitted, as the CDR3 cannot be located on it reliably, and the CDR3 follows TCRdb's listing. The rearrangement links TRBV9 to TRBJ2-3; the table's D call of TRBD2 was not tested on the DNA. Germline V lookup: CDR1 SGDLS, CDR2 YYNGEE. Counting both end residues, the CDR3 totals 13 amino acids. This chain's CDR3 is CASSDEDYPMVNI.

The chain employs TRBV7-2 and TRBJ2-5; 12 bases agree with TRBD2. The trim removed 1 base at V and 12 bases at J, leaving 9 bases unmatched. CDR1 is SGHTA and CDR2 is FQGNSA in the germline V gene. This CDR3 comprises 15 residues. The CDR3 DNA reads as TGTGCCAGCAGCTTAGGGACTAGCGGGAACTTGGTAGAGTACTTC. As protein: CASSLGTSGNLVEYF.

CDR3 sequence: CASSLPGGPDAKHYF. DNA for the CDR3: TGTGCCAGCAGCTTACCGGGAGGTCCCGATGCGAAGCATTACTTC. V usage is TRBV7-2 and J usage is TRBJ2-5, with TRBD2 matching 7 bases. After removal of 2 bases from V and 14 bases from J, the junction contained 17 bases not matched to a gene. The CDR3 runs to 15 residues. In germline, CDR1 is SGHTA, CDR2 FQGNSA. The full variable domain, its missing parts supplied by reference TRBV7-2 and TRBJ2-5, is GAGVSQSPSNKVTEKGKDVELRCDPISGHTALYWYRQSLGQGLEFLIYFQGNSAPDKSGLPSDRFSAERTGGSVSTLTIQRTQQEDSAVYLCASSLPGGPDAKHYFGPGTRLLVL.

The V and J genes are TRBV9 and TRBJ2-7, with unresolved D. Near its end, the DNA agrees better with TRBJ2-3, so the J call may be wrong. The germline V gene encodes CDR1 SGDLS and CDR2 YYNGEE. The CDR3 totals 12 residues. CDR3 residues: CASRLPGAAQYF. The CDR3 region has the DNA TGTGCCAGCAGACTGCCCGGAGCTGCGCAGTATTTT.

V is TRBV7-3 and J is TRBJ2-1; D is possibly TRBD2 (6 bases). V was pared by 3 bases and J by 10 bases, with 22 bases between. Germline CDR1 is SGHTA and CDR2 is FQGTGA. The CDR3 is 16 residues long. In nucleotides, the CDR3 is TGTGCCAGCAGCTTTCAAGGGAGTGGGGGGAACGCCGAGCAGTTCTTC. It encodes CASSFQGSGGNAEQFF.

A word on this clonotype: The DNA is left out, because the CDR3 cannot be placed on it with certainty; the CDR3 is given as TCRdb lists it. The chain links TRBV5-5 to TRBJ2-7; the table gives TRBD1 as D, unverified against the DNA. The CDR3 is 23 amino acids in total, end residues counted. Germline V gene data show CDR1 as SGHKS and CDR2 as YYEKEE (reference sequence). CDR3 amino acids: CASSLDICSARDQEGSGGYEQYF.

Remarks on this clonotype: Compared with germline, one end of the junction differs, possibly owing to a read error. CDR3 region: CASSLSPRNEQFLYF. The CDR3 bases are TGTGCTAGCAGCTTATCCCCGAGGAATGAGCAGTTCTTGTACTTC. The chain links TRBV7-9 to TRBJ2-5, with D hard to call. The CDR3 extends over 15 amino acids. Per the germline V gene, CDR1 is SEHNR and CDR2 is FQNEAQ (reference sequence).

CDR3 residues: CASSLGGGREQYF. CDR3 nucleotide sequence: TGTGCCAGTAGCCTAGGGGGAGGTCGCGAGCAGTACTTC. The V and J genes are TRBV7-8 and TRBJ2-7; possibly TRBD1 or TRBD2 for D (6 bases each). Germline lookup yields CDR1 SGHVS and CDR2 FQNEAQ. This CDR3 region has 13 residues. V lost 9 bases to trimming and J lost 6 bases, with 18 bases between them.

The genes are TRBV7-3 and TRBJ1-1, with a tentative D call TRBD1 (6 bases). Germline CDR1 is SGHTA and CDR2 is FQGTGA. V was clipped by 2 bases and J by 13 bases, with 23 bases between them. This CDR3 contains 15 residues. The DNA of the CDR3 is TGTGCCAGCAGCTTAGCGGGGGCAGGCAACACGCAGTATTTCTTT. Its translation: CASSLAGAGNTQYFF.

The rearrangement joins TRBV5-4 to TRBJ2-3, with D perhaps TRBD2 (6 bases). This CDR3 is 13 amino acids long. Germline V gives CDR1 SGHNT, CDR2 YYREEE (reference sequence). Between the trimmed V and J ends, which lost 8 bases and 4 bases, there was a span of 14 bases. The CDR3 DNA reads TGTGCCAGTAGTATAGCTAGCGCAGATACGCAGTATTTT. Protein product: CASSIASADTQYF. The variable domain in full, with the rest retrieved from reference TRBV5-4 and TRBJ2-3, is ETGVTQSPTHLIKTRGQQVTLRCSSQSGHNTVSWYQQALGQGPQFIFQYYREEENGRGNFPPRFSGLQFPNYSSELNVNALELDDSALYLCASSIASADTQYFGPGTRLTVL.

This chain links TRBV15 with TRBJ2-3, with 7 bases matching TRBD2. The length of the CDR3 is 15 residues. Germline V gene data show CDR1 as LNHNV and CDR2 as YYDKDF (reference sequence). Trimming at V came to 3 bases and at J to 1 base, leaving 4 bases not matched to a gene. Here the CDR3 reads CATSSRLAGTDTQYF. The CDR3 DNA follows: TGTGCCACCAGCAGTAGGCTAGCGGGCACAGATACGCAGTATTTT.

V gene TRBV6-5 combines with J gene TRBJ1-1; TRBD1 matches at 9 bases. The V segment lost 7 bases and the J segment 8 bases; nucleotides outside the gene matches: 5. The CDR3 consists of 12 residues. CDR1 MNHEY and CDR2 SVGAGI come from the germline V gene. The DNA of the CDR3 is TGTGCCAGCACCCCAGGACAGGGGGAAGCTTTCTTT. It translates to CASTPGQGEAFF.

The V call is TRBV5-5, the J call TRBJ2-3, with unresolved D. This CDR3 comprises 14 residues. From germline, CDR1 is SGHKS and CDR2 YYEKEE (reference sequence). The ends were cut back, 0 bases at V and 2 bases at J, with 7 bases in the middle. The CDR3, as DNA: TGTGCCAGCAGCTTGGGACTGGCCACAGATACGCAGTATTTT. It encodes CASSLGLATDTQYF.